The 29 T cell receptor beta chains presented below share a single source sample, sequenced in a study of blood T cell repertoires in COVID-19. The protocol was immunoSEQ multiplex PCR, while the TCRdb copy is restricted to in-frame clones and leaves out a portion. The sample holds about 360,000 clones, roughly four fifths seen once. The sequenced sample consisted of peripheral blood. These TCRs come from a human donor with acute or convalescent COVID-19. The donor label of this sample is uncertain.

V is TRBV6-4 and J is TRBJ2-3; D is unclear. The germline V gene encodes CDR1 MRHNA and CDR2 SNTAGT. Between the trimmed V and J ends, which lost 8 bases and 4 bases, there was a span of 16 bases. The CDR3 consists of 14 residues. The CDR3 bases are TGTGCCAGCTATATAAAAGTGGGCCCAGATACGCAGTATTTT. It codes for CASYIKVGPDTQYF.

This chain links TRBV14 with TRBJ1-2, with a possible D match to TRBD1 (6 bases). CDR3 size: 14 residues. V was shortened by 2 bases and J by 2 bases, with 9 bases between the two germline ends. Germline CDR1 and CDR2: SGHDN and FVKESK. DNA for the CDR3: TGTGCCAGCAGCCAATCAGACAGGAACTATGGCTACACCTTC. It codes for CASSQSDRNYGYTF. The full variable domain, completed using reference TRBV14 and TRBJ1-2, is EAGVTQFPSHSVIEKGQTVTLRCDPISGHDNLYWYRRVMGKEIKFLLHFVKESKQDESGMPNNRFLAERTGGTYSTLKVQPAELEDSGVYFCASSQSDRNYGYTFGSGTRLTVV.

This clone came up once. V usage is TRBV11-2 and J usage is TRBJ2-1; unclear D gene. Germline V gene lookup returns CDR1 SGHAT and CDR2 FQNNGV. Trimming pared 5 bases from V and 4 bases from J, leaving 18 bases between. This CDR3 is built from 16 residues. The DNA of the CDR3 is TGTGCCAGCAGCCCACTCCAGCCAGGCTTATACAATGAGCAGTTCTTC. Its protein product is CASSPLQPGLYNEQFF. Drawing the rest from reference TRBV11-2 and TRBJ2-1, the complete variable domain is EAGVAQSPRYKIIEKRQSVAFWCNPISGHATLYWYQQILGQGPKLLIQFQNNGVVDDSQLPKDRFSAERLKGVDSTLKIQPAKLEDSAVYLCASSPLQPGLYNEQFFGPGTRLTVL.

In its sample, this clone was seen a few times. The chain links TRBV5-1 to TRBJ1-5; 8 positions match TRBD1. The germline V gene encodes CDR1 SGHRS and CDR2 YFSETQ. The CDR3 is 14 residues long. V lost 4 bases to trimming and J lost 6 bases; unmatched junction nucleotides: 6. CDR3 in DNA: TGCGCCAGCAGCGCTGGACAGGGTGGTCAGCCCCAGCATTTT. Its protein product is CASSAGQGGQPQHF.

The chain joins TRBV7-2 to TRBJ1-5; D is unclear. Germline lookup yields CDR1 SGHTA and CDR2 FQGNSA. Between the trimmed V and J ends, which lost 5 bases and 7 bases, there was a span of 12 bases. This CDR3 is built from 13 residues. DNA of the CDR3: TGTGCCAGCAGCCCCCACTACTACCAGCCCCAGCATTTT. Protein: CASSPHYYQPQHF.

Remarks on this clone: Different DNA sequences within this sample yield the same CDR3. The J gene is TRBJ2-7, the V gene TRBV18; D might be TRBD1 (7 bases). The CDR3 has 15 amino acids. With 3 bases removed from V and 1 base from J, the gap between germline ends came to 13 bases. The germline gives CDR1 KGHSH, CDR2 LQKENI. CDR3 region: CASSPPGDSSYEQYF. DNA for the CDR3: TGTGCCAGCTCACCCCCGGGGGACAGTTCCTACGAGCAGTACTTC.

Comments on this clone: One junction end disagrees with the germline gene, perhaps due to a read error. CDR3 sequence: CASSQDGTGQGHYEQCF. The CDR3 DNA is TGCGCCAGCAGCCAAGATGGTACGGGACAGGGTCACTACGAGCAGTGCTTC. V usage is TRBV4-1 and J usage is TRBJ2-7; TRBD1 matches at 9 bases. Germline CDR1 MGHRA, CDR2 YSYEKL. The CDR3 is made up of 17 amino acids.

The chain employs TRBV10-2 and TRBJ1-1; D remains unclear. The germline CDR1 and CDR2 sequences are WSHSY and SAAADI. This CDR3 contains 14 residues. V shed 6 bases and J shed 2 bases, with 13 bases lying between them. This chain's CDR3 is CASSLRQTNTEAFF. As DNA, the CDR3 is TGCGCCAGCAGCCTTAGACAAACTAACACTGAAGCTTTCTTT.

The chain links TRBV3-1 (or the pseudogene TRBV3-2) to TRBJ2-3; D is undetermined. This CDR3 is built from 13 residues. CDR1 is LGHDT and CDR2 is YNNKEL in the germline V gene (reference sequence). V dropped 6 bases and J dropped 2 bases, with 9 bases sitting between them. Here the CDR3 reads CASSLPPTDTQYF. The CDR3 nucleotides are TGTGCCAGCAGTCTCCCCCCCACAGATACGCAGTATTTT.

In this sample, this clone turned up a few times. The chain joins TRBV5-1 to TRBJ1-2; TRBD1 matches at 7 bases. This CDR3 comprises 13 residues. With V trimmed by 5 bases and J by 3 bases, 4 bases remained unmatched. CDR1 SGHRS and CDR2 YFSETQ come from the germline V gene. The CDR3 protein is CASSRGTDYGYTF. The CDR3, as DNA: TGCGCCAGCAGTCGAGGGACAGACTATGGCTACACCTTC. Full variable domain (outside the CDR3, taken from reference TRBV5-1 and TRBJ1-2): KAGVTQTPRYLIKTRGQQVTLSCSPISGHRSVSWYQQTPGQGLQFLFEYFSETQRNKGNFPGRFSGRQFSNSRSEMNVSTLELGDSALYLCASSRGTDYGYTFGSGTRLTVV.

The chain uses TRBV11-2 and TRBJ1-1; no definite D call. V lost 0 bases, J lost 0 bases, and 8 bases lay in between. The V gene's germline CDR1 is SGHAT and CDR2 FQNNGV. CDR3 length: 15 residues. The CDR3: CASSLERSLNTEAFF. Written as DNA, the CDR3 is TGTGCCAGCAGCTTAGAAAGGAGCTTGAACACTGAAGCTTTCTTT.

The chain employs TRBV7-2 and TRBJ2-1; 7 nucleotides agree with TRBD2. The CDR3 is 14 amino acids. V lost 9 bases and J lost 0; bases outside the gene matches: 5. CDR1 SGHTA and CDR2 FQGNSA come from the germline V gene. CDR3 coding DNA: TGTGCCAGTATAAAGCGGGGCTCCTACAATGAGCAGTTCTTC. It codes for CASIKRGSYNEQFF.

The chain links TRBV13 to TRBJ1-1; possibly TRBD1 for D (6 bases). From germline, CDR1 is PRHDT and CDR2 FYEKMQ (reference sequence). Trimming left V 5 bases short and J 3 bases short, with 13 bases between. The CDR3 sequence is 14 residues long. The CDR3 DNA reads as TGTGCCAGCAGCGCGGACAGACGCTACACTGAAGCTTTCTTT. Its translation: CASSADRRYTEAFF.

The chain couples TRBV28 to TRBJ1-2; tentative D call: TRBD1 (5 bases). The CDR3 consists of 15 residues. Trimming stripped 2 bases from V and 8 bases from J, with 18 bases between. Germline assignment: CDR1 MDHEN and CDR2 SYDVKM. The CDR3 bases are TGTGCCAGCAGTTTAAGTTCGGCAGGGCCTAGGGGCTACACCTTC. Translation gives CASSLSSAGPRGYTF.

This clone turned up a few times. The V and J genes are TRBV7-2 and TRBJ1-1; D may be TRBD1 (5 bases). Trimming removed 6 bases at V and 0 bases at J, with 11 bases between. Per the germline V gene, CDR1 is SGHTA and CDR2 is FQGNSA. This CDR3 has 14 amino acids. CDR3 DNA sequence: TGTGCCAGCAGGATGGGCAGGGTGAACACTGAAGCTTTCTTT. This encodes CASRMGRVNTEAFF.

The gene calls are TRBV10-1 and TRBJ2-2; possible D gene TRBD1, 5 bases. CDR1 and CDR2 from the germline V gene are WNHNN and SYGVQD (reference sequence). Trimming took 6 bases from V and 2 from J, leaving 10 bases between them. This CDR3 has 14 amino acids. CDR3 region: CASRPQGNTGELFF. For the CDR3, the DNA is TGCGCCAGCAGACCTCAGGGTAACACCGGGGAGCTGTTTTTT.

J is TRBJ2-1 and V is TRBV2; no clear D. The CDR3 totals 12 residues. Trimming removed 4 bases from V and 3 bases from J, with 4 bases in between. CDR1 and CDR2 (germline): SNHLY, FYNNEI. This chain's CDR3 is CASSALYNEQFF. DNA of the CDR3: TGTGCCAGCAGTGCACTCTACAATGAGCAGTTCTTC.

J is TRBJ2-3 and V is TRBV10-2; possible D gene TRBD2, 5 bases. The CDR3 is made up of 17 amino acids. V gave up 0 bases and J gave up 6 bases, with 19 bases separating them. Germline V CDR1 and CDR2: WSHSY, SAAADI. The CDR3 DNA sequence: TGCGCCAGCAGTGAGTCTCGCCTAGCTCGATTTTGGGATACGCAGTATTTT. Translated: CASSESRLARFWDTQYF.

The J gene is TRBJ1-2, the V gene TRBV20-1; no definite D call. With 4 bases removed from V and 8 bases from J, the gap between germline ends came to 8 bases. CDR3 length equals 10 residues. Germline values: CDR1 DFQATT, CDR2 SNEGSKA (reference sequence). As DNA, the CDR3 is TGCAGTGCTACCGCAGAAGGCTACACCTTC. As protein: CSATAEGYTF.

This chain links TRBV12-3 or TRBV12-4 with TRBJ2-2; no clear D. Trimming removed 5 bases at V and 5 bases at J, with 6 bases between. The CDR3 loop spans 12 amino acids. CDR3 in amino acids: CASSTGTGELFF. CDR3 sequence (DNA): TGTGCCAGCAGTACCGGGACCGGGGAGCTGTTTTTT.

This clone occurred a few times. Other nucleotide sequences in the sample specify the same CDR3. The chain combines TRBV4-2 with TRBJ1-2; no firm D call. The V gene's germline CDR1 is LGHNA and CDR2 YNFKEQ. This CDR3 has 12 amino acids. V dropped 1 base and J dropped 8 bases, with 8 bases sitting between them. The CDR3 spells CASSQVGEGYTF. For the CDR3, the DNA is TGTGCCAGCAGCCAAGTAGGAGAAGGCTACACCTTC.

The rearrangement joins TRBV30 to TRBJ1-4; D unclear. The germline V gene has CDR1 GTSNPN and CDR2 SVGIG (reference sequence). V shed 3 bases and J shed 5 bases, with 13 bases lying between them. CDR3 length: 14 residues. CDR3 in DNA: TGTGCCTGGAGAGAGGGAACGGGGAATGAAAAACTGTTTTTT. Residues: CAWREGTGNEKLFF.

The chain joins TRBV27 to TRBJ1-5; 7 bases fit TRBD1. This CDR3 contains 16 residues. With 5 bases clipped from V and 2 bases from J, the junction kept 9 bases outside the gene matches. The germline V gene has CDR1 MNHEY and CDR2 SMNVEV (reference sequence). The CDR3, as DNA: TGTGCCAGCAGTCTAAAACAGGGGAAAGGCAATCAGCCCCAGCATTTT. Protein product: CASSLKQGKGNQPQHF.

The V and J genes are TRBV29-1 and TRBJ1-1; 7 nucleotides agree with TRBD1. The J segment lost 2 bases and the V segment lost 7 bases, leaving 7 bases of the junction unmatched. Germline CDR1 SQVTM, CDR2 ANQGSEA. There are 13 residues in the CDR3. The CDR3 here is CSGKQGLNTEAFF. In DNA, the CDR3 is TGCAGCGGTAAACAGGGGCTTAACACTGAAGCTTTCTTT.

The J gene is TRBJ1-5, the V gene TRBV30; D remains unclear. The germline gives CDR1 GTSNPN, CDR2 SVGIG (reference sequence). With 0 bases removed from V and 4 bases from J, the gap between germline ends came to 10 bases. The CDR3 contains 14 residues. The CDR3: CAWSVGGPNQPQHF. The DNA for the CDR3 is TGTGCCTGGAGTGTTGGCGGGCCTAATCAGCCCCAGCATTTT.

The chain is built from TRBV28 and TRBJ1-2, with D possibly TRBD1 on 6 matching bases. The length of the CDR3 is 14 residues. V was clipped by 1 base and J by 4 bases, with 10 bases between them. Germline V gene sequence: CDR1 MDHEN, CDR2 SYDVKM. In nucleotides, the CDR3 is TGTGCCAGCAGTTTATTACAGGGAACCTATGGCTACACCTTC. Translating gives CASSLLQGTYGYTF.

V gene TRBV5-1 combines with J gene TRBJ1-2, with a tentative D call TRBD1 (6 bases). V lost 4 bases to trimming and J lost 0 bases, with 16 bases between them. Germline V gene lookup returns CDR1 SGHRS and CDR2 YFSETQ. The CDR3 consists of 16 residues. CDR3 sequence (DNA): TGCGCCAGCAGCACCGGACAGATTGGCGCTAACTATGGCTACACCTTC. Its translation: CASSTGQIGANYGYTF.

The chain couples TRBV7-9 to TRBJ2-1; 7 positions match TRBD2. The germline CDR1 and CDR2 sequences are SEHNR and FQNEAQ (reference sequence). Trimming removed 6 bases from V and 3 bases from J; junction bases left unmatched: 14. The CDR3 is 17 amino acids. CDR3 sequence: CASRSRARGSDYNEQFF. For the CDR3, the DNA is TGTGCCAGCAGATCCCGTGCGCGCGGGAGTGACTACAATGAGCAGTTCTTC.

The V call is TRBV27, the J call TRBJ2-5, with D perhaps TRBD2 (6 bases). V was clipped by 5 bases and J by 2 bases, with 18 bases between them. The CDR3 totals 16 residues. CDR1 is MNHEY and CDR2 is SMNVEV in the germline V gene (reference sequence). CDR3 residues: CASSPYETGRQETQYF. The CDR3 nucleotides are TGTGCCAGCAGTCCTTACGAAACCGGGAGACAAGAGACCCAGTACTTC.